This TCR beta chain was sequenced during a study of blood T cell repertoires in COVID-19. Study overall: The cDNA or gDNA used as material had been derived from T cells, B-cell-depleted T cells, or PBMCs.

With 6 bases removed from V and 6 bases from J, the gap between germline ends came to 13 bases. CDR1 is MNHEY, CDR2 SVGAGI, per germline. The length of the CDR3 is 13 residues. As handled by the study authors: Estimation of nucleated cell counts relied on the amplification of reference gene primers. Clones were read by immunoSEQ multiplex PCR, and TCRdb kept only the in-frame ones, dropping some. V, J and clone size are taken as reported in that table, and D and trimming were inferred from the DNA itself. Of 450,000 to 500,000 clones listed, approximately 85% are singletons. This chain joins TRBV6-5 and TRBJ2-3; D may be TRBD2 (6 bases). Sequencing was done on a sample of peripheral blood. The sequence came from a human donor in a cohort sampled during active COVID-19. CDR3 amino acids: CASRRSSADTQYF. The CDR3 DNA sequence: TGTGCCAGCAGGCGCTCTAGCGCGGATACGCAGTATTTT.